The clone carrying this T cell receptor (beta chain) has more than one count but fewer than ten. Its antigen is currently unknown. The data are from a study of identical twins. Whole-study results and caveats: Insertion counts were lower in abundant cord blood beta clonotypes, a trend that memory repertoires did not show.

The CDR3 totals 16 residues. Germline V gene data show CDR1 as MNHEY and CDR2 as SVGAGI. The ends were cut back, 2 bases at V and 0 bases at J, with 11 bases in the middle. Template switching added a universal primer site; cDNA carried unique molecular identifiers. TCRdb re-called the 5' RACE reads with MiXCR, one entry per CDR3 protein. The sample lists fewer than 250,000 distinct CDR3 sequences, roughly a tenth occurring once. This rearrangement joins TRBV6-5 to TRBJ1-3, with no clear D. The TCR comes from a woman aged 18-29 years in good health. Sequences were obtained from memory (CD45RO+) T cells sorted from blood. The CDR3 here is CASSYGRLPSGNTIYF. CDR3 DNA sequence: TGTGCCAGCAGTTACGGGCGGTTGCCCTCTGGAAACACCATATATTTT.